A single sample is the source of the 27 T cell receptor beta chains below, sequenced in a study of shared T cell receptors in the human thymus. Sequencing used immunoSEQ multiplex PCR; TCRdb keeps in-frame clones, though not all of them. The data hold about 500,000 clones, with approximately 80% observed a single time. The sample also formed part of further work on human thymus T cells.

Specimen: thymocytes. These receptor sequences come from a boy under three years old with a congenital heart defect.

The rearrangement joins TRBV2 to TRBJ2-5, with a tentative D call TRBD2 (5 bases). V shed 7 bases and J shed 2 bases, with 20 bases lying between them. CDR3 size: 16 residues. In germline, CDR1 is SNHLY, CDR2 FYNNEI. The CDR3 bases are TGTGCCAGCAAGTCTAGCCAGACCCACCCTCAAGAGACCCAGTACTTC. Translated: CASKSSQTHPQETQYF.

This chain connects TRBV29-1 to TRBJ1-4, with D maybe TRBD1 (6 bases). Trimming shortened V by 5 bases and J by 7 bases, and 14 bases separated the two germline ends. CDR1 is SQVTM, CDR2 ANQGSEA, per germline. The CDR3 sequence is 13 residues long. The CDR3, as DNA: TGCAGCGTTAGGCGGGGGCGATCTGAAAAACTGTTTTTT. It specifies CSVRRGRSEKLFF.

This chain uses TRBV9 with TRBJ2-7; tentatively, D is TRBD2 (6 bases). This CDR3 spans 15 amino acids. The germline CDR1 and CDR2 sequences are SGDLS and YYNGEE. The ends were cut back, 1 base at V and 2 bases at J, with 13 bases in the middle. The CDR3 DNA sequence: TGTGCCAGCAGCGTAATGGGGGAGGATACCTACGAGCAGTACTTC. Translating gives CASSVMGEDTYEQYF.

V and J are TRBV5-3 and TRBJ2-3, with 9 bases lining up with TRBD2. TRBV5-3 is an ORF for which the function is uncertain. The CDR3 has 15 amino acids. J lost 3 bases, V lost 3 bases, and 5 bases had no gene match. Written as DNA, the CDR3 is TGTGCCAGAAGCTCGGGGACTAGCTGGACAGATACGCAGTATTTT. Encoded protein: CARSSGTSWTDTQYF.

The chain has TRBV5-4 and TRBJ1-2; tentatively, D is TRBD1 (6 bases). V was trimmed by 2 bases and J by 5 bases, leaving 22 bases between them. The CDR3 sequence is 17 residues long. CDR1 is SGHNT, CDR2 YYREEE, per germline (reference sequence). The CDR3 spells CASSFHERYREGYGYTF. In nucleotides, the CDR3 is TGTGCCAGCAGCTTTCACGAGCGTTACAGGGAAGGTTATGGCTACACCTTC.

The chain carries TRBV5-4 and TRBJ2-6; TRBD1 might be the D (6 bases). The V and J ends lost 0 bases and 4 bases respectively, with 14 bases between them. The CDR3 extends over 17 amino acids. Germline V gene data show CDR1 as SGHNT and CDR2 as YYREEE (reference sequence). In DNA, the CDR3 is TGTGCCAGCAGCTTGGTTCCAGGGGAATCCGGGGCCAACGTCCTGACTTTC. Translation gives CASSLVPGESGANVLTF.

This chain connects TRBV21-1 to TRBJ2-2; no DNA check was done on the table's D call, TRBD2. TRBV21-1 is an annotated pseudogene. This CDR3 contains 12 residues. CDR3 residues: CASSTCTGELFF. The CDR3 DNA reads as TGTGCCAGCAGCACCTGCACCGGGGAGCTGTTTTTT.

The chain has TRBV29-1 and TRBJ2-4; a possible D gene is TRBD2 (7 bases). The CDR3 sequence is 16 residues long. Deletions cut 6 bases from V and 0 bases from J, with 18 bases between. The germline V gene has CDR1 SQVTM and CDR2 ANQGSEA. CDR3 sequence: CSVRGDTKLAKNIQYF. The CDR3 nucleotides are TGCAGCGTCCGGGGGGACACTAAATTAGCCAAAAACATTCAGTACTTC.

This rearrangement joins TRBV2 to TRBJ2-2; tentative D call: TRBD1 (5 bases). In germline, CDR1 is SNHLY, CDR2 FYNNEI. CDR3 size: 13 residues. Trimming pared 4 bases from V and 6 bases from J, leaving 9 bases between. The CDR3 here is CASSGVGPGELFF. DNA of the CDR3: TGTGCCAGCAGTGGAGTGGGGCCCGGGGAGCTGTTTTTT.

V usage is TRBV5-1 and J usage is TRBJ2-5; the D gene is possibly TRBD1 (5 bases). The CDR3 length is 14 residues. V shed 0 bases and J shed 0 bases, with 6 bases lying between them. Germline CDR1 SGHRS, CDR2 YFSETQ. CDR3 sequence (DNA): TGCGCCAGCAGCTTGGAGGGGTACCAAGAGACCCAGTACTTC. Protein sequence: CASSLEGYQETQYF.

The CDR3 loop is CASSPTEASGQGNEQFF. The CDR3 DNA is TGTGCCAGCAGCCCCACGGAGGCTAGCGGGCAGGGGAATGAGCAGTTCTTC. The chain uses TRBV11-2 and TRBJ2-1, with TRBD2 matching over 8 bases. This CDR3 region has 17 residues. V gave up 5 bases and J gave up 7 bases; unmatched junction bases: 16. Germline CDR1 and CDR2: SGHAT and FQNNGV.

The CDR3 reads CASSAFSQAEQYF. The CDR3 nucleotides are TGTGCCAGCAGTGCCTTCTCCCAGGCCGAGCAGTACTTC. The genes are TRBV6-1 and TRBJ2-7; no clear D gene. CDR1 and CDR2 from the germline V gene are MNHNS and SASEGT. Trimming left V 4 bases short and J 6 bases short, with 13 bases between. This CDR3 is built from 13 residues.

The chain uses TRBV4-2 and TRBJ2-7, with D tentatively TRBD2 (5 bases). From germline, CDR1 is LGHNA and CDR2 YNFKEQ. Trimming took 5 bases from V and 2 from J, leaving 13 bases between them. This CDR3 contains 14 residues. The CDR3 sequence is CASSYKPGAYEQYF. DNA of the CDR3: TGTGCCAGCAGCTACAAACCCGGGGCCTACGAGCAGTACTTC.

The chain combines TRBV9 with TRBJ2-1, with 10 bases identical to TRBD2. Germline CDR1 SGDLS, CDR2 YYNGEE. Unmatched junction bases numbered 6, after V lost 6 bases and J lost 6 bases. This CDR3 is 14 amino acids long. CDR3 nucleotides: TGTGCCAGCACCCAGCGGGAGGGGGGCAATGAGCAGTTCTTC. Protein: CASTQREGGNEQFF. The complete variable domain, with remaining parts taken from reference TRBV9 and TRBJ2-1, reads DSGVTQTPKHLITATGQRVTLRCSPRSGDLSVYWYQQSLDQGLQFLIQYYNGEERAKGNILERFSAQQFPDLHSELNLSSLELGDSALYFCASTQREGGNEQFFGPGTRLTVL.

Here the CDR3 reads CASSQVSSGRGETQYF. Here the CDR3 DNA reads TGCGCCAGCAGCCAAGTGTCTAGCGGGAGAGGCGAGACCCAGTACTTC. This chain uses TRBV4-1 with TRBJ2-5; 10 nucleotides agree with TRBD2. CDR3 length: 16 amino acids. V lost 1 base, J lost 5 bases, and 7 bases stayed unmatched. The germline V gene encodes CDR1 MGHRA and CDR2 YSYEKL.

The chain links TRBV5-4 to TRBJ2-3, with 7 bases aligning to TRBD2. Trimming took 3 bases from V and 4 from J; bases not matched to a gene: 17. The CDR3 is made up of 18 amino acids. Germline CDR1 reads SGHNT; CDR2 reads YYREEE (reference sequence). CDR3 sequence (DNA): TGTGCCAGCAGCTGGGGGAGGGGACTCGTCCTCCGACCAGATACGCAGTATTTT. It translates to CASSWGRGLVLRPDTQYF.

The chain is built from TRBV4-1 and TRBJ2-6; D might be TRBD2 (5 bases). CDR1 and CDR2 from the germline V gene are MGHRA and YSYEKL. The CDR3 consists of 19 residues. V was trimmed by 4 bases and J by 2 bases, leaving 21 bases between them. The CDR3 region has the DNA TGCGCCAGCAGCCCTTGGACTTTTGACACTCAGACTGGGGCCAACGTCCTGACTTTC. Translation: CASSPWTFDTQTGANVLTF.

This chain connects TRBV30 to TRBJ2-7; D perhaps matches TRBD2 (5 bases). The V and J ends lost 2 bases and 7 bases respectively, with 9 bases between them. The CDR3 has 11 residues. The germline CDR1 and CDR2 sequences are GTSNPN and SVGIG (reference sequence). In nucleotides, the CDR3 is TGTGCCTGGAGTCCTCGCGGGGAGCAGTACTTC. This encodes CAWSPRGEQYF.

The chain carries TRBV19 and TRBJ2-1; the match to TRBD2 covers 7 bases. With 4 bases clipped from V and 0 bases from J, the junction kept 3 bases outside the gene matches. Germline V gene data show CDR1 as LNHDA and CDR2 as SQIVND (reference sequence). This CDR3 is 15 amino acids long. CDR3 sequence (DNA): TGTGCCAGTAGTAAGGGCGGGAGCTCCTACAATGAGCAGTTCTTC. Residues: CASSKGGSSYNEQFF.

This clone has more than one count but fewer than ten. The rearrangement uses TRBV15 and TRBJ2-1, with TRBD1 matching over 8 bases. Germline V CDR1 and CDR2: LNHNV, YYDKDF (reference sequence). This CDR3 spans 15 amino acids. The J segment lost 5 bases and the V segment lost 0 bases, leaving 3 bases of the junction unmatched. CDR3 DNA sequence: TGTGCCACCAGCAGAGATCGGACAGGGAACAATGAGCAGTTCTTC. Translation gives CATSRDRTGNNEQFF.

J is TRBJ2-5 and V is TRBV9; no definite D call. TRBJ2-7 matches the DNA end more closely, so the J call is doubtful. Germline V CDR1 and CDR2: SGDLS, YYNGEE. CDR3 size: 15 residues. The CDR3 bases are TGTGCCAGCAGCGTAGGGATATGGAGCTCCTACGAGCAGTACTTC. This gives the protein CASSVGIWSSYEQYF.

The gene calls are TRBV28 and TRBJ2-7; D might be TRBD2 (5 bases). CDR3 length: 15 amino acids. V lost 6 bases and J lost 5, with 20 bases in between. CDR1 is MDHEN and CDR2 is SYDVKM in the germline V gene. The CDR3 coding sequence is TGTGCCAGCAGGAAAAAAGCGGTCCCACTCCACGAGCAGTACTTC. Its protein product is CASRKKAVPLHEQYF.

V and J are TRBV15 and TRBJ1-2; 7 positions agree with TRBD1. With V trimmed by 2 bases and J by 3 bases, 9 bases remained unmatched. Germline values: CDR1 LNHNV, CDR2 YYDKDF (reference sequence). There are 16 residues in the CDR3. The CDR3 protein is CATSRPHYRGHYGYTF. The CDR3 coding sequence is TGTGCCACCAGCAGACCCCACTACAGGGGTCACTATGGCTACACCTTC.

The rearrangement links TRBV6-1 to TRBJ1-5; possibly TRBD1 for D (6 bases). Germline lookup yields CDR1 MNHNS and CDR2 SASEGT. The CDR3 has 15 amino acids. With 4 bases removed from V and 1 base from J, the gap between germline ends came to 11 bases. The CDR3 nucleotides read TGTGCCAGCAGTGGCAGGACAGTAAGCAATCAGCCCCAGCATTTT. Amino acids: CASSGRTVSNQPQHF.

The CDR3 DNA follows: TGTGCCAGCAGTGATCCGGGGTTCAGAGGACGGGATGAGCAGTTCTTC. Its translation: CASSDPGFRGRDEQFF. The chain couples TRBV6-1 to TRBJ2-1; possible D gene TRBD2, 5 bases. Between the trimmed V and J ends, which lost 3 bases and 8 bases, there was a span of 20 bases. The V gene's germline CDR1 is MNHNS and CDR2 SASEGT. This CDR3 is built from 16 residues.

The DNA of the CDR3 is TGTGCCTGGAGTGCCATCGGGAGAGAAGCTTTCTTT. Its protein product is CAWSAIGREAFF. The chain employs TRBV30 and TRBJ1-1, with no clear D. The CDR3 contains 12 residues. Per germline, CDR1 GTSNPN and CDR2 SVGIG (reference sequence). Trimming took 1 base from V and 8 from J, leaving 11 bases between them.

This clone was seen more than once but under ten times. J is TRBJ1-1 and V is TRBV21-1; TRBD1 reflects the table's D call only, with no check against the DNA. TRBV21-1 is flagged as a pseudogene. CDR3 length equals 17 residues. The CDR3 reads CASSKREPGGPNTEAFF. The CDR3 nucleotides are TGTGCCAGCAGCAAAAGGGAGCCAGGGGGGCCGAACACTGAAGCTTTCTTT.